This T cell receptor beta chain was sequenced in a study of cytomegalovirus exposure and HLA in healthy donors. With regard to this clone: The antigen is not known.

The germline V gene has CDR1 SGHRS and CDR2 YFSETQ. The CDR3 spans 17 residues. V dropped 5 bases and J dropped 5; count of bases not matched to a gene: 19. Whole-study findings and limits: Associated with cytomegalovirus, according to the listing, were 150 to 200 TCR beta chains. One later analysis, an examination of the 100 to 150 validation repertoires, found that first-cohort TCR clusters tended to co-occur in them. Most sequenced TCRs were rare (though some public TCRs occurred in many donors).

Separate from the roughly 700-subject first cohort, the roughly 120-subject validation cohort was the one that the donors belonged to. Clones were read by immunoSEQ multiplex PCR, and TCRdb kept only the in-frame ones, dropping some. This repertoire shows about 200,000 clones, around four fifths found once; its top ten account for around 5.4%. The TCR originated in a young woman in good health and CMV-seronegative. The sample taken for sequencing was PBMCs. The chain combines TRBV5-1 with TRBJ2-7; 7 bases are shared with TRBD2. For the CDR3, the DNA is TGCGCCAGCAGTTCGGGTGGCAGGTCGGGGGGACCCAACGAGCAGTACTTC. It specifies CASSSGGRSGGPNEQYF.